A selection of T cell receptor beta chains follows, all from one sample in a study of T cells in Graves' hyperthyroidism and ophthalmopathy. A single record per CDR3 protein comes from TCRdb applying MiXCR to the multiplex PCR reads. The sample records 200,000 or so distinct CDR3 sequences, about 17% being singletons. Sample: blood. The receptors shown here come from a woman between 45 and 65 years old with Graves' hyperthyroidism. Each CDR3 is given with its conserved first and last residue. The D gene is left open where the match is weak. For some rows the clone size is stated as once, few or many, or as a class when expanded; others skip it.

d_call	clone_size	v_call	j_call	cdr3_aa	cdr3_nt
TRBD1	many	TRBV6-1	TRBJ1-6	CASSESGGQGPPLHF	TGTGCCAGCAGTGAATCGGGGGGACAGGGGCCACCCCTCCACTTT
-	-	TRBV29-1	TRBJ1-3	CSVEADGNTIYF	TGCAGCGTTGAGGCCGATGGAAACACCATATATTTT
-	many	TRBV30	TRBJ1-1	CAWSVQENTEAFF	TGTGCCTGGAGTGTACAGGAGAACACTGAAGCTTTCTTT
-	few	TRBV7-2	TRBJ1-6	CASSLAGPAYNSPLHF	TGTGCCAGCAGCTTAGCCGGGCCAGCCTATAATTCACCCCTCCACTTT
-	many	TRBV11-3	TRBJ1-1	CASSSLRGRTEAFF	TGTGCCAGCAGCTCCCTAAGGGGGAGAACTGAAGCTTTCTTT
TRBD2	-	TRBV6-1	TRBJ2-1	CASSISTGGDEQFF	TGTGCCAGCAGTATCTCAACGGGAGGGGATGAGCAGTTCTTC
-	-	TRBV11-2	TRBJ2-3	CASSNTVALGTDTQYF	TGTGCCAGCAGCAATACTGTCGCCCTGGGCACAGATACGCAGTATTTT
-	few	TRBV6-1	TRBJ2-7	CASSDLNPYEQYF	TGTGCCAGCAGCGACCTCAATCCCTACGAGCAGTACTTC
-	few	TRBV14	TRBJ1-1	CASSWGKIWGDTEAFF	TGTGCCAGCTCTTGGGGGAAAATCTGGGGGGACACTGAAGCTTTCTTT
TRBD1	many	TRBV3-1	TRBJ2-7	CASRPRQGREQYF	TGTGCCAGCAGGCCAAGACAGGGACGCGAGCAGTACTTC
TRBD1	few	TRBV6-1	TRBJ2-1	CASIKGADPANEQFF	TGTGCCAGCATCAAGGGGGCGGACCCAGCCAATGAGCAGTTCTTC
TRBD1	-	TRBV5-1	TRBJ2-7	CASSWGGQGSYEQYF	TGCGCCAGCAGCTGGGGCGGACAGGGCTCCTACGAGCAGTACTTC
TRBD1	many	TRBV6-5	TRBJ1-2	CASSLGQGDGYTF	TGTGCCAGCAGTCTGGGACAGGGGGATGGCTACACCTTC
-	-	TRBV18	TRBJ2-7	CASSPGRTTYEQYF	TGTGCCAGCTCACCGGGGAGGACCACCTACGAGCAGTACTTC
TRBD1	-	TRBV28	TRBJ2-2	CASNSNPGTEIGELFF	TGTGCCAGCAATTCTAACCCCGGGACAGAGATCGGGGAGCTGTTTTTT
-	many	TRBV20-1	TRBJ2-5	CSASEGQETQYF	TGCAGTGCTTCAGAGGGCCAAGAGACCCAGTACTTC
TRBD2	many	TRBV11-2	TRBJ2-3	CASSPRLAGDSDTQYF	TGTGCCAGCAGCCCCCGACTAGCGGGAGATTCGGATACGCAGTATTTT
-	many	TRBV28	TRBJ1-1	CASSLPGDPTEGEAFF	TGTGCCAGCAGTCTCCCTGGCGACCCAACAGAGGGTGAAGCTTTCTTT
-	-	TRBV29-1	TRBJ2-1	CSVEQPVGSYNEQFF	TGCAGCGTTGAACAGCCGGTGGGGTCCTACAATGAGCAGTTCTTC
-	-	TRBV12-3/TRBV12-4	TRBJ2-5	CASNKGAGAREWHF	TGTGCCAGCAATAAGGGGGCTGGGGCCCGGGAGTGGCACTTC
TRBD1	many	TRBV20-1	TRBJ2-7	CSAGTASSYEQYF	TGCAGTGCTGGGACAGCGTCCTCCTACGAGCAGTACTTC
-	many	TRBV20-1	TRBJ2-5	CSARAPRATKETQYF	TGCAGTGCTAGAGCCCCAAGGGCAACAAAAGAGACCCAGTACTTC
TRBD1	many	TRBV27	TRBJ1-2	CASSGQGGSFGYTF	TGTGCCAGCTCCGGACAGGGAGGCTCGTTTGGCTACACCTTC
-	many	TRBV10-3	TRBJ1-2	CAISLEGIPINGYTF	TGTGCCATATCCCTAGAGGGCATTCCAATCAATGGCTACACCTTC
-	many	TRBV2	TRBJ2-5	CASESSGAGVRETQYF	TGTGCCAGCGAATCCTCAGGGGCGGGAGTTCGGGAGACCCAGTACTTC
-	many	TRBV9	TRBJ1-6	CASSAGHAIVGTPLHF	TGTGCCAGCAGCGCCGGACACGCGATAGTAGGGACACCCCTCCACTTT
TRBD2	few	TRBV19	TRBJ2-7	CASTPALAGGPTYEQYF	TGTGCCAGTACCCCGGCCCTAGCGGGAGGGCCCACCTACGAGCAGTACTTC
-	many	TRBV5-1	TRBJ1-2	CASSLVGGLHGYTF	TGCGCCAGCAGCTTAGTCGGGGGGCTTCATGGCTACACCTTC
-	few	TRBV2	TRBJ2-5	CASSWGGRETQYF	TGTGCCAGCAGCTGGGGGGGGCGGGAGACCCAGTACTTC
-	many	TRBV3-1	TRBJ1-5	CASSHKVWDQPQHF	TGTGCCAGCAGCCATAAAGTATGGGATCAGCCCCAGCATTTT
TRBD2	-	TRBV24-1	TRBJ2-1	CATSDLWTSGNNEQFF	TGTGCCACCAGTGATTTGTGGACTAGCGGGAACAATGAGCAGTTCTTC
TRBD1	many	TRBV11-3	TRBJ1-1	CASSLAGTEGTEAFF	TGTGCCAGCAGCTTAGCGGGGACAGAGGGGACTGAAGCTTTCTTT
-	many	TRBV12-3/TRBV12-4	TRBJ2-3	CASSLSDTDTQYF	TGTGCCAGCAGTCTCTCCGACACAGATACGCAGTATTTT
-	many	TRBV10-3	TRBJ1-1	CAIRKTGPITEAFF	TGTGCCATCAGGAAGACAGGACCGATCACTGAAGCTTTCTTT
-	-	TRBV12-3/TRBV12-4	TRBJ2-5	CASTLGGVETQYF	TGTGCCAGCACTCTAGGAGGGGTCGAGACCCAGTACTTC
-	few	TRBV7-7	TRBJ2-1	CASSLASGAGYNEQFF	TGTGCTAGCAGCTTAGCGTCAGGGGCAGGCTACAATGAGCAGTTCTTC
-	-	TRBV11-3	TRBJ2-2	CASSITGLAGELFF	TGTGCCAGCAGCATTACAGGGTTGGCCGGGGAGCTGTTTTTT
TRBD2	-	TRBV15	TRBJ2-7	CATSKVAGDPYEQYF	TGTGCCACCAGCAAGGTAGCGGGAGACCCCTACGAGCAGTACTTC
TRBD1	few	TRBV20-1	TRBJ1-1	CSARGTGTGKEAFF	TGCAGTGCTAGAGGTACCGGGACAGGGAAGGAAGCTTTCTTT
TRBD2	many	TRBV11-2	TRBJ2-1	CASSYLAGGYNEQFF	TGTGCCAGCAGCTACCTAGCGGGAGGGTACAATGAGCAGTTCTTC
-	-	TRBV11-2	TRBJ2-7	CASRASGSSSYEQYF	TGTGCCAGCAGAGCGAGCGGGTCTAGCTCCTACGAGCAGTACTTC